The 22 T cell receptor beta chains reported below all come from one sample, sequenced in a study of shared clonotypes between healthy human individuals. The data were produced by immunoSEQ multiplex PCR, yet TCRdb's version contains in-frame clones alone and is incomplete. Among 950,000 to 1,200,000 clones listed, about 72% were seen once. The sequencing sample was made of memory CD4+ T cells from PBMCs. Subset meaning: CD45RA-negative fraction. The receptors derive from a young man in good health. Some clones in this sample may be carry-over from other donors' samples.

This clone came up once. CDR3 region: CASRVSGTSNEQFF. In nucleotides, the CDR3 is TGTGCCAGCAGAGTCTCCGGGACTAGCAATGAGCAGTTCTTC. The chain employs TRBV6-4 and TRBJ2-1; the match to TRBD2 covers 8 bases. Germline V gene sequence: CDR1 MRHNA, CDR2 SNTAGT. The CDR3 extends over 14 amino acids. V dropped 6 bases and J dropped 6; count of bases not matched to a gene: 7.

The chain carries TRBV28 and TRBJ1-2, with TRBD1 as a possible D gene (5 bases). V was trimmed by 5 bases and J by 8 bases, leaving 15 bases between them. The CDR3 covers 13 residues. Per germline, CDR1 MDHEN and CDR2 SYDVKM. In nucleotides, the CDR3 is TGTGCCAGCAGTCCCCGGAGGGGAGAGGGCTACACCTTC. This translates into CASSPRRGEGYTF.

The chain recombines TRBV7-9 with TRBJ1-5; D is uncertain. Trimming removed 0 bases from V and 7 bases from J, with 10 bases in between. There are 14 residues in the CDR3. The germline gives CDR1 SEHNR, CDR2 FQNEAQ (reference sequence). The CDR3 coding sequence is TGTGCCAGCAGCTTAGCAGGGTCCGGGCAGCCCCAGCATTTT. Translated: CASSLAGSGQPQHF. Combining the CDR3 with reference TRBV7-9 and TRBJ1-5 gives the whole variable domain DTGVSQNPRHKITKRGQNVTFRCDPISEHNRLYWYRQTLGQGPEFLTYFQNEAQLEKSRLLSDRFSAERPKGSFSTLEIQRTEQGDSAMYLCASSLAGSGQPQHFGDGTRLSIL.

The chain has TRBV10-1 and TRBJ1-6; 7 nucleotides agree with TRBD1. V shed 7 bases and J 13 bases; nucleotides not matched to a gene: 16. Germline V gene data show CDR1 as WNHNN and CDR2 as SYGVQD (reference sequence). The CDR3 has 15 amino acids. CDR3 in DNA: TGCGCCAGCATCTCACTCTGGACAGGCCAAGATCCCCTCCACTTT. Protein sequence: CASISLWTGQDPLHF.

With regard to this clone: The same CDR3 is also encoded by other DNA sequences in this sample. V and J are TRBV18 and TRBJ2-3, with D uncertain. The CDR3 contains 13 residues. Looked up from germline, CDR1 is KGHSH and CDR2 is LQKENI. The germline V and J ends were trimmed by 0 bases and 3 bases, with 4 bases remaining between them. The CDR3 reads CASSPPSTDTQYF. The CDR3 nucleotides are TGTGCCAGCTCACCACCTAGTACAGATACGCAGTATTTT.

As to this clone: Other DNA sequences from this sample encode an identical CDR3 as well. This chain joins TRBV5-6 and TRBJ2-3; D gene ambiguous. V shed 0 bases and J shed 2 bases, with 1 base lying between them. CDR1 is SGHDT and CDR2 is YYEEEE in the germline V gene. The length of the CDR3 is 12 residues. The CDR3 coding sequence is TGTGCCAGCAGCTTGGTCACAGATACGCAGTATTTT. As protein: CASSLVTDTQYF.

The V gene is TRBV10-2, the J gene TRBJ1-1; 8 bases agree with TRBD1. The V segment lost 4 bases and the J segment 0 bases; nucleotides outside the gene matches: 1. From germline, CDR1 is WSHSY and CDR2 SAAADI. This CDR3 has 14 amino acids. The CDR3 sequence: CASSGQGLNTEAFF. For the CDR3, the DNA is TGCGCCAGCAGTGGACAGGGGTTGAACACTGAAGCTTTCTTT.

Comments on this clone: Distinct nucleotide sequences in the sample also encode this CDR3. The V gene is TRBV18, the J gene TRBJ1-2; 10 nucleotides match TRBD1. The CDR3 contains 14 residues. Germline V gene data show CDR1 as KGHSH and CDR2 as LQKENI. V shed 3 bases and J 5 bases; nucleotides not matched to a gene: 3. The CDR3 loop reads CASSPDRGGYGYTF. In DNA form, the CDR3 reads TGTGCCAGCTCACCGGACAGGGGGGGTTATGGCTACACCTTC.

The chain joins TRBV18 to TRBJ1-2; D remains unclear. Trimming removed 3 bases from V and 1 base from J, with 18 bases in between. The CDR3 has 17 residues. The germline V gene encodes CDR1 KGHSH and CDR2 LQKENI. The CDR3 reads CASSPGASRQFNYGYTF. CDR3 bases: TGTGCCAGCTCACCTGGCGCCTCTAGGCAGTTTAACTATGGCTACACCTTC.

CDR3 nucleotide sequence: TGTGCCAGCAGACCCCGTGGGATTCGTTATAGCAATCAGCCCCAGCATTTT. Translated, it gives CASRPRGIRYSNQPQHF. The chain recombines TRBV7-3 with TRBJ1-5; D not certain. The CDR3 has 17 residues. Germline assignment: CDR1 SGHTA and CDR2 FQGTGA. Trimming stripped 6 bases from V and 0 bases from J, with 18 bases between. Variable domain in full (rest from reference TRBV7-3 and TRBJ1-5): GAGVSQTPSNKVTEKGKYVELRCDPISGHTALYWYRQSLGQGPEFLIYFQGTGAADDSGLPNDRFFAVRPEGSVSTLKIQRTERGDSAVYLCASRPRGIRYSNQPQHFGDGTRLSIL.

This clone has just a few counts. V is TRBV21-1 and J is TRBJ2-7; the table's D call, TRBD2, has no DNA check behind it. TRBV21-1 is reported as a pseudogene. This CDR3 is built from 13 residues. The CDR3 DNA reads TGTGCCAGCAGTCGGACTAGAGTCTACGAGCAGTACTTC. Its translation: CASSRTRVYEQYF.

Notes on this clone: Distinct nucleotide sequences in the sample also encode this CDR3. The chain uses TRBV5-1 and TRBJ2-3; 7 nucleotides agree with TRBD1. The V gene's germline CDR1 is SGHRS and CDR2 YFSETQ. The CDR3 length is 14 residues. V was pared by 0 bases and J by 6 bases, with 4 bases of the junction left unmatched. The CDR3 coding sequence is TGCGCCAGCAGCTTGGGGCAGGGGGTCGATACGCAGTATTTT. Translating it yields CASSLGQGVDTQYF.

The chain is built from TRBV2 and TRBJ1-1; 9 positions agree with TRBD1. This CDR3 is 13 amino acids long. The V gene's germline CDR1 is SNHLY and CDR2 FYNNEI. The V and J ends lost 6 bases and 7 bases, in that order; junction bases with no gene match: 6. The CDR3 sequence is CASRGTGRGEAFF. The CDR3 region has the DNA TGTGCCAGCAGGGGGACAGGGAGGGGTGAAGCTTTCTTT. Full variable domain (rest looked up from reference TRBV2 and TRBJ1-1): EPEVTQTPSHQVTQMGQEVILRCVPISNHLYFYWYRQILGQKVEFLVSFYNNEISEKSEIFDDQFSVERPDGSNFTLKIRSTKLEDSAMYFCASRGTGRGEAFFGQGTRLTVV.

V is TRBV7-3 and J is TRBJ1-5; D remains unclear. Trimming cost V 0 bases and J 9 bases, with 9 bases left between them. The CDR3 contains 13 residues. Germline V gene data show CDR1 as SGHTA and CDR2 as FQGTGA. The CDR3 region has the DNA TGTGCCAGCAGCTTAACCTACGACGGGCCCCAGCATTTT. Translating it yields CASSLTYDGPQHF. The full variable domain, with the rest looked up from reference TRBV7-3 and TRBJ1-5, is GAGVSQTPSNKVTEKGKYVELRCDPISGHTALYWYRQSLGQGPEFLIYFQGTGAADDSGLPNDRFFAVRPEGSVSTLKIQRTERGDSAVYLCASSLTYDGPQHFGDGTRLSIL.

This clone was seen repeatedly, ten times or more. This rearrangement joins TRBV7-3 to TRBJ2-5; D not resolved. V shed 3 bases and J shed 5 bases, with 13 bases lying between them. Germline CDR1 SGHTA, CDR2 FQGTGA. The CDR3 spans 14 residues. CDR3 DNA sequence: TGTGCCAGCAGCTTTGACCATTCGTCGGAGACCCAGTACTTC. It specifies CASSFDHSSETQYF.

This chain joins TRBV2 and TRBJ2-1; 13 nucleotides match TRBD2. J gave up 6 bases and V 7 bases, and 6 bases lay outside the gene matches. Germline-derived CDR1 and CDR2 are SNHLY and FYNNEI. The CDR3 extends over 15 amino acids. The CDR3 loop reads CASTLLAGGGNEQFF. The CDR3 DNA follows: TGTGCCAGCACTCTACTAGCGGGAGGGGGCAATGAGCAGTTCTTC.

Worth noting for this clone: This may be a read error: a much more frequent sequence differs by one nucleotide. The chain is built from TRBV30 and TRBJ1-5, with 8 positions matching TRBD1. The ends lost 2 bases at V and 4 bases at J; junction bases unmatched: 4. Germline V lookup: CDR1 GTSNPN, CDR2 SVGIG (reference sequence). The CDR3 runs to 14 residues. CDR3 sequence reads: CAWSTQGVNQPQHF. CDR3 nucleotides: TGTGCCTGGAGTACACAGGGGGTGAATCAGCCCCAGCATTTT.

V and J are TRBV4-3 and TRBJ2-4; D gene ambiguous. This CDR3 has 14 amino acids. The V and J ends lost 0 bases and 2 bases respectively, with 5 bases between them. Per germline, CDR1 LGHNA and CDR2 YSLEER. The CDR3 nucleotides read TGCGCCAGCAGCCAAGAGAGCACCAAAAACATTCAGTACTTC. This translates into CASSQESTKNIQYF.

This clone occurred once. The CDR3: CASSPTSGRSTEAFF. The CDR3 DNA reads as TGTGCCAGCAGCCCAACGAGCGGCAGGAGCACTGAAGCTTTCTTT. The chain links TRBV7-6 to TRBJ1-1, with D unresolved. V shed 5 bases and J shed 4 bases, with 17 bases lying between them. The CDR3 runs to 15 residues. Germline V gives CDR1 SGHVS, CDR2 FNYEAQ.

This clone was observed once. This chain uses TRBV28 with TRBJ2-7; TRBD2 aligns across 11 bases. Trimming removed 2 bases from V and 3 bases from J; junction bases left unmatched: 12. Per the germline V gene, CDR1 is MDHEN and CDR2 is SYDVKM. The CDR3 extends over 18 amino acids. CDR3 DNA sequence: TGTGCCAGCAGTTTAATCAACCCCTCTAGCGGGAGGAACTACGAGCAGTACTTC. Its protein is CASSLINPSSGRNYEQYF.

The chain uses TRBV11-2 and TRBJ2-7; D is unresolved. V lost 8 bases and J lost 4, with 12 bases in between. The CDR3 covers 12 residues. Germline V gives CDR1 SGHAT, CDR2 FQNNGV. The CDR3 loop reads CASGKGRYEQYF. In DNA form, the CDR3 reads TGTGCCAGCGGCAAAGGGCGATACGAGCAGTACTTC.

V is TRBV5-6 and J is TRBJ1-1, with D tentatively TRBD1 (6 bases). The germline V and J ends were trimmed by 3 bases and 5 bases, with 17 bases remaining between them. From germline, CDR1 is SGHDT and CDR2 YYEEEE. The CDR3 runs 15 residues. CDR3 nucleotides: TGTGCCAGCAGCTCCCCAGGGGAAGTATGGACTGAAGCTTTCTTT. Translation: CASSSPGEVWTEAFF.